This entry lists 23 T cell receptor beta chains sequenced from one sample in a study of radiation and T cells in renal cell carcinoma. Generated by immunoSEQ multiplex PCR, the TCRdb table keeps only in-frame clones and is missing some. This sample has tens of thousands of clones; around 76% occur once, and the top ten carry roughly 7.4%. Described time point: blood 2 weeks post-SBRT. As to treatment: 15 Gy SBRT to primary tumor, nephrectomy 4 weeks later. This specimen was blood, taken from a patient whose treatment included radiotherapy and nephrectomy. These receptors all stem from a man in his 60s with renal cell carcinoma.

The V call is TRBV2, the J call TRBJ2-1; 12 nucleotides align to TRBD2. This CDR3 is built from 15 residues. J gave up 6 bases and V 1 base, and 1 base lay outside the gene matches. Germline lookup yields CDR1 SNHLY and CDR2 FYNNEI. The CDR3 nucleotides are TGTGCCAGCAGTGAAGGACTAGCGGGAGCCAATGAGCAGTTCTTC. Translating gives CASSEGLAGANEQFF.

This chain joins TRBV7-2 and TRBJ1-1; 10 positions match TRBD1. V was pared by 4 bases and J by 4 bases, with 6 bases of the junction left unmatched. This CDR3 region has 15 residues. The germline CDR1 and CDR2 sequences are SGHTA and FQGNSA. The CDR3 nucleotides read TGTGCCAGCAGCTCCACTCGGACAGGGGGCACTGAAGCTTTCTTT. Its protein is CASSSTRTGGTEAFF.

A few counts support this clone. V is TRBV7-6 and J is TRBJ2-1; D is unclear. With 6 bases removed from V and 10 bases from J, the gap between germline ends came to 16 bases. The V gene's germline CDR1 is SGHVS and CDR2 FNYEAQ. The CDR3 totals 13 residues. The DNA for the CDR3 is TGTGCCAGCAGTCCACTTGGCTCCGGGGAGCAGTTCTTC. Its protein is CASSPLGSGEQFF. Combining the CDR3 with reference TRBV7-6 and TRBJ2-1 gives the whole variable domain GAGVSQSPRYKVTKRGQDVALRCDPISGHVSLYWYRQALGQGPEFLTYFNYEAQQDKSGLPNDRFSAERPEGSISTLTIQRTEQRDSAMYRCASSPLGSGEQFFGPGTRLTVL.

Only a few counts were recorded for this clone. The chain recombines TRBV6-5 with TRBJ2-2; D uncertain. V lost 0 bases and J lost 0, with 8 bases in between. The V gene's germline CDR1 is MNHEY and CDR2 SVGAGI. CDR3 length: 16 residues. CDR3 region: CASSYSTNANTGELFF. CDR3 bases: TGTGCCAGCAGTTACTCGACAAACGCGAACACCGGGGAGCTGTTTTTT.

The genes are TRBV30 and TRBJ2-3, with 7 bases that match TRBD2. V trimming: 2 bases; J trimming: 6 bases; junction bases outside the gene matches: 11. This CDR3 contains 15 residues. CDR1 and CDR2 (germline): GTSNPN, SVGIG (reference sequence). The DNA of the CDR3 is TGTGCCTGGAGTCCTCGTGGCGGGAGAGTTGATACGCAGTATTTT. The encoded protein is CAWSPRGGRVDTQYF.

Regarding this clone: One end of the junction varies from germline; a read error may be responsible. This sequence joins TRBV18 and TRBJ2-3; tentative D call: TRBD2 (5 bases). Looked up from germline, CDR1 is KGHSH and CDR2 is LQKENI. This CDR3 has 15 amino acids. The CDR3 loop is CASTPYARGTDTQYF. CDR3 DNA sequence: TGTGCCAGCACACCCTATGCGCGGGGCACAGATACGCAGTATTTT.

This chain's CDR3 is CASSSATDADQPQHF. CDR3 bases: TGTGCCAGCAGCTCAGCCACAGACGCCGATCAGCCCCAGCATTTT. V and J are TRBV5-4 and TRBJ1-5; D call uncertain. This CDR3 has 15 amino acids. V lost 3 bases and J 5 bases, leaving 15 bases between the germline ends. The germline V gene has CDR1 SGHNT and CDR2 YYREEE (reference sequence).

In DNA form, the CDR3 reads TGTGCCAGTAGTGAGAGGGCAGGGGGCGCGGGGCAGTACTTC. Encoded protein: CASSERAGGAGQYF. V is TRBV19 and J is TRBJ2-7; 8 bases align to TRBD1. V shed 5 bases, J shed 9 bases, and the junction held 12 bases outside the gene matches. The germline V gene encodes CDR1 LNHDA and CDR2 SQIVND (reference sequence). The CDR3 is made up of 14 amino acids. Combining the CDR3 with reference TRBV19 and TRBJ2-7 gives the whole variable domain DGGITQSPKYLFRKEGQNVTLSCEQNLNHDAMYWYRQDPGQGLRLIYYSQIVNDFQKGDIAEGYSVSREKKESFPLTVTSAQKNPTAFYLCASSERAGGAGQYFGPGTRLTVT.

The chain joins TRBV19 to TRBJ2-5; 9 nucleotides line up with TRBD2. From germline, CDR1 is LNHDA and CDR2 SQIVND (reference sequence). This CDR3 comprises 16 residues. The V segment lost 5 bases and the J segment 4 bases; nucleotides outside the gene matches: 11. The CDR3 is CASSPRPGLAGETQYF. DNA of the CDR3: TGTGCCAGTAGTCCCCGACCGGGACTAGCTGGAGAGACCCAGTACTTC.

This chain uses TRBV5-6 with TRBJ1-3, with 7 positions matching TRBD1. Trimming cost V 4 bases and J 3 bases; bases outside gene matches: 4. This CDR3 region has 14 residues. The germline V gene has CDR1 SGHDT and CDR2 YYEEEE. The CDR3 protein is CASSPRTGGNTIYF. In DNA, the CDR3 is TGTGCCAGCAGCCCCCGGACAGGTGGAAACACCATATATTTT.

The CDR3 loop is CASSTTSGKRPDTQYF. The CDR3 DNA sequence: TGTGCCAGCAGCACGACCTCCGGGAAACGCCCAGATACGCAGTATTTT. V usage is TRBV27 and J usage is TRBJ2-3; D may be TRBD2 (5 bases). The V gene lost 6 bases and the J gene lost 4 bases, with 20 bases spanning the gap. CDR1 and CDR2 from the germline V gene are MNHEY and SMNVEV (reference sequence). This CDR3 is 16 amino acids long.

V gene TRBV7-2 combines with J gene TRBJ2-5; D is ambiguous. Trimming removed 5 bases from V and 5 bases from J, with 6 bases in between. In germline, CDR1 is SGHTA, CDR2 FQGNSA. This CDR3 has 11 residues. The CDR3 DNA sequence: TGTGCCAGCAGCAACGCGGAGACCCAGTACTTC. Protein product: CASSNAETQYF. The whole variable domain, remainder taken from reference TRBV7-2 and TRBJ2-5, is GAGVSQSPSNKVTEKGKDVELRCDPISGHTALYWYRQSLGQGLEFLIYFQGNSAPDKSGLPSDRFSAERTGGSVSTLTIQRTQQEDSAVYLCASSNAETQYFGPGTRLLVL.

The chain is built from TRBV4-1 and TRBJ2-6, with TRBD1 matching 8 bases. This CDR3 has 18 amino acids. J gave up 2 bases and V 0 bases, and 6 bases lay outside the gene matches. Germline CDR1 and CDR2: MGHRA and YSYEKL. For the CDR3, the DNA is TGCGCCAGCAGCCAAGAGACAGGGGATGATGCTGGGGCCAACGTCCTGACTTTC. Its protein is CASSQETGDDAGANVLTF.

V and J are TRBV6-5 and TRBJ2-5; the D gene is possibly TRBD2 (5 bases). The CDR3 runs 16 residues. Germline CDR1 reads MNHEY; CDR2 reads SVGAGI. V lost 3 bases to trimming and J lost 2 bases, with 16 bases between them. DNA of the CDR3: TGTGCCAGCAGTTATAGGCGGGCAGGACGGCAAGAGACCCAGTACTTC. Translation: CASSYRRAGRQETQYF.

The chain has TRBV19 and TRBJ2-5; D unclear. The length of the CDR3 is 13 residues. Germline CDR1 and CDR2: LNHDA and SQIVND (reference sequence). V gave up 1 base and J gave up 0 bases, with 3 bases separating them. Written as DNA, the CDR3 is TGTGCCAGTAGTATAGGACACCAAGAGACCCAGTACTTC. It specifies CASSIGHQETQYF.

J is TRBJ1-5 and V is TRBV2; perhaps TRBD1 as D (5 bases). This CDR3 contains 12 residues. V lost 6 bases to trimming and J lost 4 bases, with 7 bases between them. Per the germline V gene, CDR1 is SNHLY and CDR2 is FYNNEI. CDR3 DNA sequence: TGTGCCAGCAGGGCAGGGAATCAGCCCCAGCATTTT. Amino acids: CASRAGNQPQHF. The whole variable domain, remainder taken from reference TRBV2 and TRBJ1-5, is EPEVTQTPSHQVTQMGQEVILRCVPISNHLYFYWYRQILGQKVEFLVSFYNNEISEKSEIFDDQFSVERPDGSNFTLKIRSTKLEDSAMYFCASRAGNQPQHFGDGTRLSIL.

The chain uses TRBV6-6 and TRBJ1-1, with 8 bases that match TRBD1. The trim removed 2 bases at V and 14 bases at J, leaving 7 bases unmatched. Per germline, CDR1 MNHNY and CDR2 SVGAGI (reference sequence). This CDR3 has 12 amino acids. CDR3 residues: CASSYADRGWFF. The CDR3 DNA follows: TGTGCCAGCAGTTACGCAGACAGGGGCTGGTTCTTT.

This chain connects TRBV11-2 to TRBJ1-2; no reliable D call. Trimming cost V 5 bases and J 6 bases, with 10 bases left between them. Germline-derived CDR1 and CDR2 are SGHAT and FQNNGV. CDR3 length: 12 residues. In DNA form, the CDR3 reads TGTGCCAGCAGCGACTGGACCGATGGCTACACCTTC. Protein product: CASSDWTDGYTF.

The rearrangement links TRBV30 to TRBJ1-2; D unclear. V lost 4 bases to trimming and J lost 3 bases, with 15 bases between them. CDR1 is GTSNPN, CDR2 SVGIG, per germline (reference sequence). The CDR3 extends over 14 amino acids. The CDR3 region is CAWTLRAEYYGYTF. The CDR3 DNA sequence: TGTGCCTGGACCTTACGTGCAGAATACTATGGCTACACCTTC.

The CDR3 DNA reads as TGTGCCAGCAGCTTGGGGCTAGCGGGAGGGCAAGAGACCCAGTACTTC. The encoded protein is CASSLGLAGGQETQYF. V and J are TRBV7-2 and TRBJ2-5; 12 bases agree with TRBD2. The trim removed 3 bases at V and 2 bases at J, leaving 4 bases unmatched. The CDR3 loop spans 16 amino acids. Germline V lookup: CDR1 SGHTA, CDR2 FQGNSA.

This chain joins TRBV18 and TRBJ1-6; D remains unclear. Germline V gene data show CDR1 as KGHSH and CDR2 as LQKENI. V dropped 6 bases and J dropped 7 bases, with 10 bases sitting between them. CDR3 length equals 13 residues. CDR3 loop: CASSGGPNSPLHF. In nucleotides, the CDR3 is TGTGCCAGCTCCGGAGGACCCAATTCACCCCTCCACTTT. The full variable domain, completed using reference TRBV18 and TRBJ1-6, is NAGVMQNPRHLVRRRGQEARLRCSPMKGHSHVYWYRQLPEEGLKFMVYLQKENIIDESGMPKERFSAEFPKEGPSILRIQQVVRGDSAAYFCASSGGPNSPLHFGNGTRLTVT.

The V and J genes are TRBV10-1 and TRBJ2-3; D not certain. Trimming took 4 bases from V and 0 from J, leaving 8 bases between them. CDR3 length equals 14 residues. Germline CDR1 and CDR2: WNHNN and SYGVQD (reference sequence). Here the CDR3 reads CASSVTPSTDTQYF. CDR3 sequence (DNA): TGCGCCAGCAGTGTCACACCAAGCACAGATACGCAGTATTTT.

The count of this clone is one. This sequence joins TRBV7-6 and TRBJ2-5, with D unresolved. Germline CDR1 is SGHVS and CDR2 is FNYEAQ. The V end lost 0 bases, the J end lost 1 base, and 3 bases lay between the germline ends. CDR3 length: 13 amino acids. The CDR3 coding sequence is TGTGCCAGCAGCTTAGCGACCCAAGAGACCCAGTACTTC. Amino acid sequence: CASSLATQETQYF.